This T cell receptor (beta chain) is drawn from a study of blood T cell repertoires in COVID-19. Study context: Donors in the United States, Italy and Spain gave samples during acute or convalescent COVID-19.

Per germline, CDR1 LNHDA and CDR2 SQIVND (reference sequence). V lost 3 bases and J lost 3; bases outside the gene matches: 5. This CDR3 contains 15 residues. Some clones are missing from TCRdb's copy, which holds only in-frame ones; the method was immunoSEQ multiplex PCR. This sample has under 200,000 clones; around 85% occur once, and the top ten carry about 9.4%. This sequence originates from a woman older than 75 with acute or convalescent COVID-19. V usage is TRBV19 and J usage is TRBJ1-5; 7 bases fit TRBD1. The sample was peripheral blood. CDR3 amino acids: CASSMGGQLNQPQHF. For the CDR3, the DNA is TGTGCCAGTAGTATGGGGGGACAGCTCAATCAGCCCCAGCATTTT.